The next 13 T cell receptor beta chains were all read from a single sample in a study of T cells after yellow fever vaccination. In TCRdb, the 5' RACE reads were re-called with MiXCR into one record per CDR3 protein. The data show about 240,000 distinct CDR3 sequences, less than 9% seen once. The sequencing used CD4+ T cells sorted from PBMCs, collected 15 days after the yellow fever booster vaccination. The receptors stem from a man aged 30 to 39 who received the YFV17D yellow fever vaccine.

Of note for this clonotype: A much larger clone differs by one base, so this may be a read error. The chain combines TRBV29-1 with TRBJ2-2, with D perhaps matching TRBD1 (5 bases). The CDR3 has 15 residues. Trimming pared 4 bases from V and 0 bases from J, leaving 12 bases between. Germline loops: CDR1 SQVTM, CDR2 ANQGSEA. The CDR3 reads CSVVDNKTNTGELFF. The CDR3 DNA reads as TGCAGCGTTGTGGACAACAAAACGAACACCGGGGAGCTGTTTTTT.

This clonotype has ten or more counts. A read error may produce the germline difference seen at one junction end. The chain carries TRBV6-1 and TRBJ2-7, with D unclear. The CDR3 consists of 14 residues. Germline V gene sequence: CDR1 MNHNS, CDR2 SASEGT. Written as DNA, the CDR3 is TGTGCCAGCAGTCAAGCCCGAGGCCCCTACGAGCAGTACTTC. The encoded protein is CASSQARGPYEQYF.

The V and J genes are TRBV5-1 and TRBJ2-7; 7 bases match TRBD1. The CDR3 loop spans 15 amino acids. Per the germline V gene, CDR1 is SGHRS and CDR2 is YFSETQ. V trimming: 0 bases; J trimming: 3 bases; junction bases outside the gene matches: 6. The CDR3 is CASSLARDSRYEQYF. The DNA of the CDR3 is TGCGCCAGCAGCTTGGCCCGGGACAGCCGCTACGAGCAGTACTTC.

This clonotype has a count of ten or more. The chain carries TRBV10-3 and TRBJ2-7; D is possibly TRBD1 (6 bases). CDR1 ENHRY and CDR2 SYGVKD come from the germline V gene. This CDR3 has 14 residues. The germline V and J ends were trimmed by 8 bases and 5 bases, with 19 bases remaining between them. Written as DNA, the CDR3 is TGTGCCATCCGGGCGGATCCCAGGGGCGACGAGCAGTACTTC. It encodes CAIRADPRGDEQYF.

The rearrangement joins TRBV11-2 to TRBJ2-3; the D is unclear. This CDR3 has 13 residues. The germline CDR1 and CDR2 sequences are SGHAT and FQNNGV. The V end was cut by 2 bases, the J end by 3 bases, with 6 bases between. The CDR3 spells CASSLSLTDTQYF. The DNA for the CDR3 is TGTGCCAGCAGCTTAAGTTTAACAGATACGCAGTATTTT.

The gene calls are TRBV7-2 and TRBJ2-7, with 8 bases identical to TRBD2. The CDR3 consists of 17 residues. J was trimmed by 3 bases and V by 2 bases; bases with no gene match: 12. The germline CDR1 and CDR2 sequences are SGHTA and FQGNSA. DNA for the CDR3: TGTGCCAGCAGCTTACTAGGTGGAGCTAGCGGGTACTACGAGCAGTACTTC. This gives the protein CASSLLGGASGYYEQYF.

This clonotype was observed at least ten times. This chain links TRBV20-1 with TRBJ2-3, with unresolved D. Germline lookup yields CDR1 DFQATT and CDR2 SNEGSKA (reference sequence). V was pared by 6 bases and J by 6 bases, with 13 bases between. This CDR3 is built from 12 residues. The CDR3 spells CSANYGADTQYF. Here the CDR3 DNA reads TGCAGTGCGAACTACGGCGCGGATACGCAGTATTTT.

The rearrangement uses TRBV20-1 and TRBJ2-7; 7 nucleotides agree with TRBD1. From germline, CDR1 is DFQATT and CDR2 SNEGSKA (reference sequence). V lost 6 bases and J lost 7; bases outside the gene matches: 15. The CDR3 has 14 residues. The chain's CDR3 is CSASEPTGAQEQYF. CDR3 sequence (DNA): TGCAGTGCGTCGGAACCCACAGGGGCGCAGGAGCAGTACTTC.

There are a few counts of this clonotype. The V gene is TRBV20-1, the J gene TRBJ1-5, with a tentative D call TRBD1 (6 bases). V lost 0 bases to trimming and J lost 11 bases, with 17 bases between them. This CDR3 contains 14 residues. Per germline, CDR1 DFQATT and CDR2 SNEGSKA (reference sequence). This CDR3 is CSAREGRGLWAQHF. The CDR3 DNA reads TGCAGTGCTAGAGAGGGCAGGGGCCTTTGGGCCCAGCATTTT.

Remarks on this clonotype: The junction does not match germline at one end; this may be a read error. The chain is built from TRBV7-9 and TRBJ2-1; D is uncertain. The V gene's germline CDR1 is SEHNR and CDR2 FQNEAQ (reference sequence). There are 14 residues in the CDR3. CDR3 amino acids: CAGSPSWAANEQFF. DNA of the CDR3: TGTGCCGGCAGCCCAAGTTGGGCGGCGAATGAGCAGTTCTTC.

This clonotype was seen only a few times. The chain joins TRBV11-2 to TRBJ2-1; D unclear. The CDR3 contains 15 residues. The ends were cut back, 0 bases at V and 5 bases at J, with 11 bases in the middle. Germline CDR1 is SGHAT and CDR2 is FQNNGV. CDR3 coding DNA: TGTGCCAGCAGCTTAGAAGTGGGATCCCACAATGAGCAGTTCTTC. It is translated as CASSLEVGSHNEQFF.

This clonotype has more than one count but fewer than ten. The chain links TRBV19 to TRBJ2-2, with 7 nucleotides matching TRBD2. Germline CDR1 LNHDA, CDR2 SQIVND (reference sequence). V was clipped by 7 bases and J by 5 bases; unmatched bases: 10. This CDR3 is 15 amino acids long. CDR3 coding DNA: TGTGCCAGTACCTCGGCAGGGAGGGTAACCGGGGAGCTGTTTTTT. The encoded protein is CASTSAGRVTGELFF.

This clonotype was detected a few times. This CDR3 reads CSAFETGNEQFF. The CDR3 nucleotides are TGCAGTGCGTTCGAGACAGGGAATGAGCAGTTCTTC. The chain employs TRBV20-1 and TRBJ2-1; 7 bases align to TRBD1. The V segment lost 6 bases and the J segment 7 bases; nucleotides outside the gene matches: 6. This CDR3 has 12 amino acids. Per the germline V gene, CDR1 is DFQATT and CDR2 is SNEGSKA (reference sequence).